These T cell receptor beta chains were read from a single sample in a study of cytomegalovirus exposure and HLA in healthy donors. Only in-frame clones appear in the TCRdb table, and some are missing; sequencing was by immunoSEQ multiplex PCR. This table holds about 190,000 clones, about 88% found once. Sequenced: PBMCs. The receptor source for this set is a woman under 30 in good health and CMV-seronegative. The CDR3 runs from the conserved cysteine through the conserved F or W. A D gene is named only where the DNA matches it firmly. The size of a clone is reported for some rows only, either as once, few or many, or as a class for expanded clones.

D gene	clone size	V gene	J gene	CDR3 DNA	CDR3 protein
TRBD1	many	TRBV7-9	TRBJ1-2	TGTGCCAGCAGCCCGGTTGACAGGGGCCATGGCTACACCTTC	CASSPVDRGHGYTF
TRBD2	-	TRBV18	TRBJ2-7	TGTGCCAGCTCGCCCTACGGGGTAGCGGGAGGGATCGAGCAGTACTTC	CASSPYGVAGGIEQYF
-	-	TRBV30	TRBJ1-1	TGTGCCTGGAGTAGAGGGGGAACTGAAGCTTTCTTT	CAWSRGGTEAFF
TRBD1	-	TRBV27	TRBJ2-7	TGTGCCAGCAGTACCGACAGGGGGACGGGGGAGCAGTACTTC	CASSTDRGTGEQYF
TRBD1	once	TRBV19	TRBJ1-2	TGTGCCAGTAGGACACTTACAGGGGAGGCCTATGGCTACACCTTC	CASRTLTGEAYGYTF
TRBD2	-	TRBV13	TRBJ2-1	TGTGCCAGCAGCTCGGGACTAGCGGGCAATGAGCAGTTCTTC	CASSSGLAGNEQFF
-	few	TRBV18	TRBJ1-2	TGTGCCAGCTCACCACCCGGGGGGGGTGGCTACACCTTC	CASSPPGGGGYTF
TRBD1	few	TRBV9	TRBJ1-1	TGTGCCAGCAGCACCCGGACAGGGGCGATTGGGGCTGAAGCTTTCTTT	CASSTRTGAIGAEAFF
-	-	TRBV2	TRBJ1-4	TGTGCCAGCAGTGAGGGGGGACCCATAAAACTGTTTTTT	CASSEGGPIKLFF
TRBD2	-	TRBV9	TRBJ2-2	TGTGCCAGCAGCGTAGAGGGACTACACACCGGGGAGCTGTTTTTT	CASSVEGLHTGELFF
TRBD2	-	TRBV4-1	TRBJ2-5	TGCGCCAGCAGCAAGACTAGCGGGGGGGAGACCCAGTACTTC	CASSKTSGGETQYF
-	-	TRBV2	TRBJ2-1	TGTGCCAGCGGGGCAGGTGTTCTTATTAATGAGCAGTTCTTC	CASGAGVLINEQFF
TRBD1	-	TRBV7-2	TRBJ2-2	TGTGCCAGCAGCCCTAGGGACAGGAACACCGGGGAGCTGTTTTTT	CASSPRDRNTGELFF
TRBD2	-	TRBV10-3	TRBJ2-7	TGTGCCATCAGGGAGACTAGCGGGATCGACGAGCAGTACTTC	CAIRETSGIDEQYF
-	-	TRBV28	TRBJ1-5	TGTGCCAGCAGCTTGCCACAGGGAGTATTCTTGCCCCAGCATTTT	CASSLPQGVFLPQHF
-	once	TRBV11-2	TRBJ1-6	TGTGCCAGCAGCCCGGGGCGGGGGGCCTCACCCCTCCACTTT	CASSPGRGASPLHF
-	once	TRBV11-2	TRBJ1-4	TGTGCCAGCAGCTTAGATCAGGGTTTTAATGAAAAACTGTTTTTT	CASSLDQGFNEKLFF
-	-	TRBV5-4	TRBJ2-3	TGTGCCAGCAGCTTGGGAGGCTCGGTAATAAACACAGATACGCAGTATTTT	CASSLGGSVINTDTQYF
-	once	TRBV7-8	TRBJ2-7	TGTGCCAGCACCGAGGGGGGGCGATACGAGCAGTACTTC	CASTEGGRYEQYF
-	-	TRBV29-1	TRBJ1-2	TGCAGCGCAGTTGCCCTCGGGATGCCTGGTGGAGGCTACACCTTC	CSAVALGMPGGGYTF
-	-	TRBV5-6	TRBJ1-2	TGTGCCAGCAGAAAAATACCACCCCTTGGCCATGGCTACACCTTC	CASRKIPPLGHGYTF
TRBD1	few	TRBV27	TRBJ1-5	TGTGCCAGCAGTCCAGGGACAGGGGGCTTCGGGCAGCCCCAGCATTTT	CASSPGTGGFGQPQHF
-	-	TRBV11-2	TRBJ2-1	TGTGCCAGCAGCCCCGGACTGTACAATGAGCAGTTCTTC	CASSPGLYNEQFF
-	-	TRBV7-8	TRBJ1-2	TGTGCCAGCAGCCAATCTAGTGGGGGGGGAAAGGGCGGCTACACCTTC	CASSQSSGGGKGGYTF
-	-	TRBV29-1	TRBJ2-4	TGCAGCGTTACAATCCCGGCAGGGGTGGCCAAAAACATTCAGTACTTC	CSVTIPAGVAKNIQYF
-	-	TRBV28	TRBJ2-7	TGTGCCAGCAGTCCGCGACTGGCCGAGCAGTACTTC	CASSPRLAEQYF
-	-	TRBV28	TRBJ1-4	TGTGCCAGCATCTTTCGGGGGGGCGGTAATGAAAAACTGTTTTTT	CASIFRGGGNEKLFF
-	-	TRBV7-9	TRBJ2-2	TGTGCCAGCAGCTTAATGAGGCGACCGGAGCTGTTTTTT	CASSLMRRPELFF
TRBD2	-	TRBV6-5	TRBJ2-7	TGTGCCAGCAGTTACCAAGAGGACCGGGGGGGCGAGCAGTACTTC	CASSYQEDRGGEQYF
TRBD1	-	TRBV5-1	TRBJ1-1	TGCGCCAGCAGCTTGGGCCAGACAGGGGGATACACTGAAGCTTTCTTT	CASSLGQTGGYTEAFF
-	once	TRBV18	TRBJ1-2	TGTGCCAGCTCCCTAAGCCGGGAGGGATATGGCTACACCTTC	CASSLSREGYGYTF
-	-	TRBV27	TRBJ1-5	TGTGCCACCGGCAGAGGAATAGGTCAGCCCCAGCATTTT	CATGRGIGQPQHF
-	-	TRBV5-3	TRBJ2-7	TGTGCCAGGCTAACAGGGCAGCCCTACGAGCAGTACTTC	CARLTGQPYEQYF
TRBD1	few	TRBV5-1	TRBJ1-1	TGCGCCAGCAGCCCGGGACAGGGGGCCCCCTTGAACACTGAAGCTTTCTTT	CASSPGQGAPLNTEAFF
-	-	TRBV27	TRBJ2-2	TGTGCCAGCCGTTTCGGCGGGGAGCTGTTTTTT	CASRFGGELFF
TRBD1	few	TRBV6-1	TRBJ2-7	TGTGCCAGCGGACAGGGGGCCCACGTTTCCTACGAGCAGTACTTC	CASGQGAHVSYEQYF
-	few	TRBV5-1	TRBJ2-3	TGCGCCAGCAGCTTGCTCGGGGAAACAGATACGCAGTATTTT	CASSLLGETDTQYF
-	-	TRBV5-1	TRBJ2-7	TGCGCCAGCAGCTTGGATTTAGTCCCCCCTCAGTACTTC	CASSLDLVPPQYF
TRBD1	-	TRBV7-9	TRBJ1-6	TGTGCCAGCAGCGCACCTCAGGGGGACCCAAATTCACCCCTCCACTTT	CASSAPQGDPNSPLHF
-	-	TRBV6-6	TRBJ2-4	TGTGCCAGCAGTTATCGGGTAGGAGACATTCAGTACTTC	CASSYRVGDIQYF
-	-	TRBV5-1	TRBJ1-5	TGCGCCAGCGCCCGAACAGGCGATAGCAATCAGCCCCAGCATTTT	CASARTGDSNQPQHF
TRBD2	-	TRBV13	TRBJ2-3	TGTGCCAGCAGCTTAAGGCGGGGGAGCACAGATACGCAGTATTTT	CASSLRRGSTDTQYF
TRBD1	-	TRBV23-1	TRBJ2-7	TGCGCCAGCAACATGACAGGGCTACTCCCCTACGAGCAGTACTTC	CASNMTGLLPYEQYF
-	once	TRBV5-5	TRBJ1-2	TGTGCCAGCAGCCCCTGGGCCGCGTTGAACTATGGCTACACCTTC	CASSPWAALNYGYTF
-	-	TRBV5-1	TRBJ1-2	TGCGCCAGCAGCTTGGCAGGGCTTGGATATGGCTACACCTTC	CASSLAGLGYGYTF
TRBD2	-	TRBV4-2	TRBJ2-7	TGTGCCAGCAGCCAAGGGGGACTAGCGGGAGGGTTCTACGAGCAGTACTTC	CASSQGGLAGGFYEQYF
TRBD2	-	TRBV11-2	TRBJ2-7	TGTGCCAGCAGCCCCGGGAGGAGCTACGAGCAGTACTTC	CASSPGRSYEQYF
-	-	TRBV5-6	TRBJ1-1	TGTGCCAGCAGCACCCCGGGACTGAGTCGTGAAGCTTTCTTT	CASSTPGLSREAFF
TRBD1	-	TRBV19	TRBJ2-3	TGTGCCAGTAGTACTTCAGGGGGCGCAGGTACGCAGTATTTT	CASSTSGGAGTQYF
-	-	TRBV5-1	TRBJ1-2	TGCGCCAGCAGCGCAGTAGGGGTTGGGGGCTACACCTTC	CASSAVGVGGYTF
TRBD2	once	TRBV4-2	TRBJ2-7	TGTGCCAGCAGCCAAGGATGGCGGGAGATGGTCGAGCAGTACTTC	CASSQGWREMVEQYF
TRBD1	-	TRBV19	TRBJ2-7	TGTGCCAGTAGTACACAGTGGACAGGGGGGTACTACGAGCAGTACTTC	CASSTQWTGGYYEQYF
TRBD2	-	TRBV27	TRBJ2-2	TGTGCCAGCAGTTTAGCCCCACTAGCGGGGGGCGTAAACACCGGGGAGCTGTTTTTT	CASSLAPLAGGVNTGELFF
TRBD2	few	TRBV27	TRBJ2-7	TGTGCCAGCAGTTTACGTGGACCGGGCCAGGGAGGGTGGGCCTACGAGCAGTACTTC	CASSLRGPGQGGWAYEQYF
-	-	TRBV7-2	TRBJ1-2	TGTGCCAGCAGCTTAGTAGGGGATGGCTACACCTTC	CASSLVGDGYTF
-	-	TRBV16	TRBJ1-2	TGTGCCAGCAGCCAATACCAGGGTAGCGGAGTGGGAGGCTACACCTTC	CASSQYQGSGVGGYTF